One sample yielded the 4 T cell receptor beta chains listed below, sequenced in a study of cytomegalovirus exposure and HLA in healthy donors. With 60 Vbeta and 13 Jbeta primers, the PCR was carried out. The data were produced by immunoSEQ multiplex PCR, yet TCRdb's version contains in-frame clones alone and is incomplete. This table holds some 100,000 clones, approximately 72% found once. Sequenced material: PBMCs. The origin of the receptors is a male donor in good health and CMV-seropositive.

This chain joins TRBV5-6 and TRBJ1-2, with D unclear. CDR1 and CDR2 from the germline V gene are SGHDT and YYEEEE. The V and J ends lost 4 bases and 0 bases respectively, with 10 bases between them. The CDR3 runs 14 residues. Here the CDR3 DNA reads TGTGCCAGCAGCCCCCCGGAGACTAACTATGGCTACACCTTC. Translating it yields CASSPPETNYGYTF.

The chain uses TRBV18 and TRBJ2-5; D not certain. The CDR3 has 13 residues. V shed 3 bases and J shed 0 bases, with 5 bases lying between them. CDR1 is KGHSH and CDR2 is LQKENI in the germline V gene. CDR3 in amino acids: CASSPRDQETQYF. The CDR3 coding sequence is TGTGCCAGCTCACCCCGGGACCAAGAGACCCAGTACTTC.

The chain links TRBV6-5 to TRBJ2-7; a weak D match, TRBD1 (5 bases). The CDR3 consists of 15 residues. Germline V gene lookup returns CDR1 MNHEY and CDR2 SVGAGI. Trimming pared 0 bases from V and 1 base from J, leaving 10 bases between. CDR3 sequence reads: CASSYSIDSSYEQYF. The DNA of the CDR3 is TGTGCCAGCAGTTACTCGATTGACAGTTCCTACGAGCAGTACTTC.

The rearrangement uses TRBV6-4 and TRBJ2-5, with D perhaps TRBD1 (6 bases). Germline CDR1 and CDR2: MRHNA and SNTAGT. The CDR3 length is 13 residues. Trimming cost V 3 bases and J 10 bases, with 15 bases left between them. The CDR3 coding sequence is TGTGCCAGCAGTGAAGGACAGACTACGGACCAGTACTTC. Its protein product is CASSEGQTTDQYF.